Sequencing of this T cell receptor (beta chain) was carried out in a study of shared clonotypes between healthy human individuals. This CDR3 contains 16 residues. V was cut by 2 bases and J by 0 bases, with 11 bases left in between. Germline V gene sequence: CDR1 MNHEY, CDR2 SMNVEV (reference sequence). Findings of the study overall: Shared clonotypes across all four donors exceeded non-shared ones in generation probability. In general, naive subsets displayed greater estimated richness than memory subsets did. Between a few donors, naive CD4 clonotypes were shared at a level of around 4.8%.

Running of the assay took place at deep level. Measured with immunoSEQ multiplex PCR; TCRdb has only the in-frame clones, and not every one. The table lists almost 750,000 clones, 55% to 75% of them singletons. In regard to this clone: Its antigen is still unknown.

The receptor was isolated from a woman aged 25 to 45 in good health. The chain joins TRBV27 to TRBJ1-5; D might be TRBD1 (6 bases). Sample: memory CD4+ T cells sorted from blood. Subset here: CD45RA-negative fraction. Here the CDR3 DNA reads TGTGCCAGCAGTTTAGGGGGCAGGGGTAGCAATCAGCCCCAGCATTTT. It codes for CASSLGGRGSNQPQHF.